This T cell receptor beta chain is drawn from a study of shared clonotypes between healthy human individuals. Findings and limits, study-wide: When compared with the clonotypes that were shared by all four sorted-subset donors, the non-shared clonotypes turned out to have lower generation probabilities. In the sorted subsets, rarefaction showed sequencing was incomplete despite large depth.

A note on this clone: The antigen is undetermined.

CD45RO-negative cells were positively selected for CCR7, leaving out terminally differentiated effector memory CD45RA+ cells. With 4 bases clipped from V and 2 bases from J, the junction kept 13 bases outside the gene matches. Germline assignment: CDR1 SGHKS and CDR2 YYEKEE (reference sequence). The CDR3 consists of 19 residues. Approximately 30,000 T cell genomes (around 190 ng DNA) went into each sorted-subset replicate. Authors' methods: ImmunoSEQ output lacked quality scores and full-length reads, limiting matched filtering. The data were produced by immunoSEQ multiplex PCR, yet TCRdb's version contains in-frame clones alone and is incomplete. V, J and clone size reflect that table, while D and trimming were determined from the DNA. The sample holds roughly 770,000 clones, about 96% seen once.

The chain has TRBV5-5 and TRBJ1-5; 12 bases are shared with TRBD1. The receptor's source is a man between 25 and 39 years old in good health. Sequencing was carried out using naive CD8+ T cells sorted from blood. The CDR3 loop is CASSPDYSGTGGRNQPQHF. The CDR3 nucleotides are TGTGCCAGCAGCCCGGATTATAGCGGGACAGGGGGCCGCAATCAGCCCCAGCATTTT.